The table lists the clone carrying this T cell receptor beta chain with a few counts. The data are from a study of brain T cells in children with intractable seizures. Germline V gene data show CDR1 as SGHRS and CDR2 as YFSETQ. V shed 3 bases and J 7 bases; nucleotides not matched to a gene: 8. The CDR3 contains 14 residues. Sequencing was performed with immunoSEQ multiplex PCR; in TCRdb, only in-frame clones are kept and a portion is missing. The sample lists approximately 110,000 clones; around 94% were seen once. The origin of this receptor is a boy less than two years old with hemimegalencephaly and intractable seizures. This material consisted of peripheral blood, taken at surgery. The V gene is TRBV5-1, the J gene TRBJ1-2, with 8 bases identical to TRBD1. The CDR3 DNA follows: TGCGCCAGCAGCTCAGGACAGGGCCAGGGTGGCTACACCTTC. This sequence encodes CASSSGQGQGGYTF.